The TCR beta chain described here comes from a study of CXCR4 blockade with PD-1 therapy in pancreatic cancer. Trimming took 3 bases from V and 1 from J, leaving 10 bases between them. Germline assignment: CDR1 KGHSH and CDR2 LQKENI. The CDR3 runs to 15 residues. Libraries were prepared by immunoSEQ multiplex PCR; TCRdb keeps only in-frame clonotypes and omits some of them. The sample lists a few thousand clones, 35% to 45% occurring once. The source material was tumor tissue. This receptor was identified in a human donor with pancreatic ductal adenocarcinoma. The chain employs TRBV18 and TRBJ1-3; no firm D call. The CDR3 is CASSPPSGSGNTIYF. The CDR3 DNA is TGTGCCAGCTCACCCCCTTCAGGATCTGGAAACACCATATATTTT.